Below, 27 T cell receptor beta chains from the same sample are listed, as sequenced in a study of identifying expanded T cells in peripheral blood. The method was immunoSEQ multiplex PCR; TCRdb's version includes in-frame clones alone and lacks a portion of them. The sample lists about 110,000 clones; approximately 90% were seen once. The sequenced material came from blood. The receptors shown here come from a person aged 18 to 75 in good health.

V usage is TRBV28 and J usage is TRBJ2-5, with TRBD2 matching over 8 bases. V lost 6 bases, J lost 3 bases, and 12 bases stayed unmatched. This CDR3 has 16 amino acids. From germline, CDR1 is MDHEN and CDR2 SYDVKM. CDR3 loop: CASRRRQGLGEETQYF. CDR3 in DNA: TGTGCCAGCAGGCGCCGCCAGGGACTAGGCGAAGAGACCCAGTACTTC.

The table lists this clone with a count of one. The chain links TRBV13 to TRBJ2-3; 9 bases align to TRBD2. Germline-derived CDR1 and CDR2 are PRHDT and FYEKMQ (reference sequence). V lost 3 bases, J lost 6 bases, and 19 bases stayed unmatched. The CDR3 runs to 19 residues. In DNA, the CDR3 is TGTGCCAGCAGCTTTTCGGGCCTTGATGGCGGGGGGGCCTGGGATACGCAGTATTTT. Translating it yields CASSFSGLDGGGAWDTQYF.

This clone appeared once. The CDR3: CASSAAQANYGYTF. The CDR3 DNA follows: TGTGCCAGCTCCGCAGCGCAAGCTAACTATGGCTACACCTTC. The chain links TRBV18 to TRBJ1-2; no definite D call. From germline, CDR1 is KGHSH and CDR2 LQKENI. V was clipped by 6 bases and J by 0 bases, with 11 bases between them. The CDR3 consists of 14 residues.

V and J are TRBV29-1 and TRBJ1-5; D is unresolved. There are 12 residues in the CDR3. Trimming shortened V by 0 bases and J by 7 bases, and 7 bases separated the two germline ends. Germline V lookup: CDR1 SQVTM, CDR2 ANQGSEA. For the CDR3, the DNA is TGCAGCGTTGAAGATACGGGACAGCCCCAGCATTTT. This encodes CSVEDTGQPQHF.

This clone was seen once. V gene TRBV7-2 combines with J gene TRBJ1-5, with no clear D. The CDR3 spans 12 residues. Trimming cost V 3 bases and J 7 bases, with 7 bases left between them. The germline CDR1 and CDR2 sequences are SGHTA and FQGNSA. The CDR3 bases are TGTGCCAGCAGCTTTGAGTACCAGCCCCAGCATTTT. This sequence encodes CASSFEYQPQHF. Supplemented by reference TRBV7-2 and TRBJ1-5, the full variable domain reads GAGVSQSPSNKVTEKGKDVELRCDPISGHTALYWYRQSLGQGLEFLIYFQGNSAPDKSGLPSDRFSAERTGGSVSTLTIQRTQQEDSAVYLCASSFEYQPQHFGDGTRLSIL.

This chain connects TRBV4-3 to TRBJ1-3, with 9 positions matching TRBD1. Germline assignment: CDR1 LGHNA and CDR2 YSLEER. V dropped 6 bases and J dropped 4; count of bases not matched to a gene: 10. The CDR3 has 16 amino acids. The chain's CDR3 is CASSWDRAFEGNTIYF. CDR3 sequence (DNA): TGCGCCAGCAGTTGGGACAGGGCTTTTGAAGGAAACACCATATATTTT.

The chain recombines TRBV6-5 with TRBJ2-5, with a possible D match to TRBD2 (6 bases). Germline assignment: CDR1 MNHEY and CDR2 SVGAGI. The CDR3 has 15 residues. V gave up 2 bases and J gave up 0 bases, with 10 bases separating them. The DNA of the CDR3 is TGTGCCAGCAGTTACGGGGACTTCGACCAAGAGACCCAGTACTTC. It codes for CASSYGDFDQETQYF.

The J gene is TRBJ2-1, the V gene TRBV6-5, with 7 bases identical to TRBD1. Trimming cost V 4 bases and J 4 bases; bases outside gene matches: 7. Germline CDR1 and CDR2: MNHEY and SVGAGI. The CDR3 is 15 residues long. CDR3 amino acids: CASSFRDSQYNEQFF. DNA for the CDR3: TGTGCCAGCAGTTTCCGGGACAGCCAGTACAATGAGCAGTTCTTC.

This clone was seen only once. The gene calls are TRBV5-1 and TRBJ1-1, with D possibly matching TRBD1 (5 bases). The V gene's germline CDR1 is SGHRS and CDR2 YFSETQ. CDR3 length: 15 amino acids. Trimming left V 3 bases short and J 4 bases short, with 16 bases between. CDR3 DNA: TGCGCCAGCAGCTGGACCGGGTCGAGGGGCACTGAAGCTTTCTTT. It codes for CASSWTGSRGTEAFF.

The chain employs TRBV7-6 and TRBJ2-5; no definite D call. The CDR3 spans 14 residues. Germline-derived CDR1 and CDR2 are SGHVS and FNYEAQ. The V gene lost 2 bases and the J gene lost 1 base, with 8 bases spanning the gap. The CDR3 here is CASSLMRPQETQYF. The CDR3 DNA reads as TGTGCCAGCAGCTTAATGAGACCCCAAGAGACCCAGTACTTC.

V and J are TRBV10-2 and TRBJ1-5; 8 bases are a match to TRBD1. V lost 4 bases and J lost 6; bases outside the gene matches: 8. The CDR3 is 15 amino acids. Germline loops: CDR1 WSHSY, CDR2 SAAADI. The CDR3 DNA reads as TGCGCCAGCAGTGGACCCAGGGGGCCAGCTCAGCCCCAGCATTTT. Its protein product is CASSGPRGPAQPQHF.

This chain connects TRBV7-7 to TRBJ2-5, with TRBD2 matching over 12 bases. Germline V gives CDR1 SSHAT, CDR2 FNYEAQ (reference sequence). V lost 5 bases to trimming and J lost 10 bases; unmatched junction nucleotides: 14. This CDR3 contains 16 residues. The CDR3 loop is CASSEGLAGSAAFQYF. CDR3 nucleotide sequence: TGTGCCAGCAGCGAAGGACTAGCGGGGTCCGCCGCTTTCCAGTACTTC.

The CDR3 region has the DNA TGTGCCAGCAGCTTACGGGAGCAGTTCTTC. Translation gives CASSLREQFF. V and J are TRBV7-8 and TRBJ2-1, with unresolved D. The CDR3 covers 10 residues. CDR1 and CDR2 from the germline V gene are SGHVS and FQNEAQ. The V gene lost 2 bases and the J gene lost 10 bases, with 3 bases spanning the gap.

The chain is built from TRBV6-4 and TRBJ2-3; 8 bases match TRBD2. V shed 8 bases and J 6 bases; nucleotides not matched to a gene: 7. Germline V lookup: CDR1 MRHNA, CDR2 SNTAGT. This CDR3 comprises 13 residues. Here the CDR3 DNA reads TGTGCCAGCGGACGTCGGGAGGGGGATACGCAGTATTTT. Protein sequence: CASGRREGDTQYF.

This sequence joins TRBV7-9 and TRBJ2-2, with D possibly TRBD2 on 5 matching bases. The CDR3 loop spans 13 amino acids. CDR1 SEHNR and CDR2 FQNEAQ come from the germline V gene (reference sequence). With 5 bases removed from V and 6 bases from J, the gap between germline ends came to 10 bases. Here the CDR3 DNA reads TGTGCCAGCAGCCCCGTCGGGGCCGGGGAGCTGTTTTTT. Amino acids: CASSPVGAGELFF. Together with reference TRBV7-9 and TRBJ2-2, the CDR3 gives the full variable domain: DTGVSQNPRHKITKRGQNVTFRCDPISEHNRLYWYRQTLGQGPEFLTYFQNEAQLEKSRLLSDRFSAERPKGSFSTLEIQRTEQGDSAMYLCASSPVGAGELFFGEGSRLTVL.

The count of this clone is one. The chain employs TRBV7-6 and TRBJ2-5, with D possibly TRBD2 on 5 matching bases. In germline, CDR1 is SGHVS, CDR2 FNYEAQ. This CDR3 has 16 amino acids. The V end lost 5 bases, the J end lost 1 base, and 17 bases lay between the germline ends. The CDR3 loop reads CASSQRTGSFQETQYF. In DNA, the CDR3 is TGTGCCAGCAGCCAGCGGACTGGATCCTTCCAAGAGACCCAGTACTTC.

In nucleotides, the CDR3 is TGTGCCAGCAGATCCACAGGGGGCGAACTCTATGGCTACACCTTC. This gives the protein CASRSTGGELYGYTF. This sequence joins TRBV6-6 and TRBJ1-2, with 9 bases aligning to TRBD1. CDR1 and CDR2 from the germline V gene are MNHNY and SVGAGI (reference sequence). The V segment lost 6 bases and the J segment 4 bases; nucleotides outside the gene matches: 9. The length of the CDR3 is 15 residues.

The V gene is TRBV14, the J gene TRBJ2-3; 8 bases map to TRBD1. CDR1 is SGHDN, CDR2 FVKESK, per germline. V lost 1 base and J lost 6; bases outside the gene matches: 12. This CDR3 has 17 amino acids. CDR3 DNA: TGTGCCAGCAGCCAAGGCCCCGGGGCCAGGGGGCCGGATACGCAGTATTTT. It yields the protein CASSQGPGARGPDTQYF.

J is TRBJ2-1 and V is TRBV7-2; 9 nucleotides line up with TRBD1. Germline loops: CDR1 SGHTA, CDR2 FQGNSA. The CDR3 runs 17 residues. Germline trimming cut 5 bases from V and 3 bases from J; bases unmatched to any gene: 11. The CDR3 DNA reads as TGTGCCAGCAGCCTCCAGGTAGGGACAGGGAACTACAATGAGCAGTTCTTC. Its protein product is CASSLQVGTGNYNEQFF.

This sequence joins TRBV19 and TRBJ1-2; TRBD1 matches 7 bases. The trim removed 5 bases at V and 4 bases at J, leaving 16 bases unmatched. This CDR3 contains 17 residues. Germline values: CDR1 LNHDA, CDR2 SQIVND (reference sequence). CDR3 coding DNA: TGTGCCAGTAGTGTCGACAGGGTAACTCACTTCGGCTATGGCTACACCTTC. Protein: CASSVDRVTHFGYGYTF.

This clone was detected a few times. The rearrangement joins TRBV27 to TRBJ2-1; 8 bases match TRBD2. The ends lost 2 bases at V and 12 bases at J; junction bases unmatched: 6. CDR3 size: 13 residues. CDR1 and CDR2 (germline): MNHEY, SMNVEV (reference sequence). CDR3 loop: CASSLNEGLVQFF. CDR3 nucleotides: TGTGCCAGCAGTTTAAATGAGGGACTAGTGCAGTTCTTC.

The chain combines TRBV19 with TRBJ1-1, with 7 bases fitting TRBD1. The junction had 7 bases not matched to a gene; V was cut back by 7 bases and J by 5 bases. The CDR3 is 13 residues long. Germline loops: CDR1 LNHDA, CDR2 SQIVND (reference sequence). CDR3 sequence (DNA): TGTGCCAGTATCAACCAACAGGGGACTGAAGCTTTCTTT. Translating gives CASINQQGTEAFF.

The gene calls are TRBV4-3 and TRBJ1-5, with D hard to call. Germline V gene sequence: CDR1 LGHNA, CDR2 YSLEER. Trimming left V 4 bases short and J 4 bases short, with 14 bases between. The CDR3 is made up of 15 amino acids. The CDR3 protein is CASSPSIGENQPQHF. CDR3 DNA sequence: TGCGCCAGCAGCCCCTCTATCGGAGAGAATCAGCCCCAGCATTTT.

This chain links TRBV5-6 with TRBJ2-1; TRBD1 agrees at 11 bases. The CDR3 has 15 residues. V gave up 5 bases and J gave up 6 bases; unmatched junction bases: 7. Germline assignment: CDR1 SGHDT and CDR2 YYEEEE. The CDR3 nucleotides are TGTGCCAGCAGAGACGGGACAGGGGGGTCCAATGAGCAGTTCTTC. Translation: CASRDGTGGSNEQFF.

The sample holds one count of this clone. This rearrangement joins TRBV7-2 to TRBJ1-5, with 7 bases aligning to TRBD1. The CDR3 extends over 12 amino acids. V lost 1 base and J lost 15; bases outside the gene matches: 6. CDR1 is SGHTA, CDR2 FQGNSA, per germline. The CDR3 reads CASSLGTGPVHF. CDR3 in DNA: TGTGCCAGCAGCTTAGGGACAGGCCCTGTGCATTTT. Supplemented by reference TRBV7-2 and TRBJ1-5, the full variable domain reads GAGVSQSPSNKVTEKGKDVELRCDPISGHTALYWYRQSLGQGLEFLIYFQGNSAPDKSGLPSDRFSAERTGGSVSTLTIQRTQQEDSAVYLCASSLGTGPVHFGDGTRLSIL.

V gene TRBV19 combines with J gene TRBJ1-1; a possible D gene is TRBD1 (5 bases). Germline CDR1 reads LNHDA; CDR2 reads SQIVND (reference sequence). Trimming took off 7 bases at V and 1 base at J, with 10 bases between the two ends. This CDR3 has 13 residues. The CDR3 region is CASTHRWNTEAFF. The CDR3 region has the DNA TGTGCCAGTACGCACAGGTGGAACACTGAAGCTTTCTTT.

The gene calls are TRBV20-1 and TRBJ2-5; D is unclear. The germline gives CDR1 DFQATT, CDR2 SNEGSKA (reference sequence). CDR3 length: 11 residues. V lost 0 bases, J lost 7 bases, and 6 bases lay in between. The CDR3 nucleotides are TGCAGTGCTAGAGACCTCGGGACCCAGTACTTC. Protein sequence: CSARDLGTQYF.